This T cell receptor (beta chain) came from a study of beta chain features in type 1 diabetes. Sequencing targeted expressed TCRB transcripts, as all isolated RNA had been reverse transcribed. Clones were read by immunoSEQ multiplex PCR, and TCRdb kept only the in-frame ones, dropping some. The data show 600,000 to 700,000 clones, with around an eighth seen just once and more than 0.09% held by the top ten. A word on this clone: What it binds is not known.

The germline V and J ends were trimmed by 3 bases and 2 bases, with 7 bases remaining between them. Looked up from germline, CDR1 is SGHAT and CDR2 is FQNNGV. This CDR3 comprises 13 residues. Donors underwent one heparinised blood draw, about 110 mL on average. Over 95% purity was reached by all sorted populations. Overall study results and limits: A potential influence of HLA type upon TCRB rearrangement remained unresolved herein. It was among patients, rather than healthy donors, that naive, central memory and Treg TCRB repertoires appeared more similar. Type 1 diabetes patients showed a moderate but significant shortening of TCRB CDR3s in all four CD4+ subsets.

The sequence was obtained from a man aged 25 to 40 with type 1 diabetes. This chain connects TRBV11-2 to TRBJ2-5; D is unresolved. Sequencing was performed on naive CD4+ T cells from blood. The chain's CDR3 is CASSLQQQETQYF. CDR3 nucleotides: TGTGCCAGCAGCTTGCAACAGCAAGAGACCCAGTACTTC.